The sequence of this T cell receptor beta chain was determined in a study of blood T cell repertoires in COVID-19. Whole-study context: The cDNA or gDNA used as material had been derived from T cells, B-cell-depleted T cells, or PBMCs.

Method: immunoSEQ multiplex PCR; TCRdb's copy keeps in-frame clones and lacks some. The repertoire has about 250,000 clones, 83% of them found once; the top ten carry 3.5% to 4%. Recruits, aged roughly 18 to 95 years, lived in 24 US areas. Exposed volunteers were people who met a COVID-19 case within 2 weeks before study entry. The CDR3 runs 15 residues. Trimming shortened V by 2 bases and J by 3 bases, and 12 bases separated the two germline ends. In germline, CDR1 is SGHTS, CDR2 YDEGEE. Sequencing used PBMCs or T cells enriched from blood (not recorded which). J is TRBJ1-3 and V is TRBV5-8; D gene unclear. The sequence was obtained from a woman aged 35 to 49 who had been exposed to COVID-19. The CDR3 is CASSFDGRDGNTIYF. DNA of the CDR3: TGTGCCAGCAGCTTCGATGGGAGGGATGGAAACACCATATATTTT.